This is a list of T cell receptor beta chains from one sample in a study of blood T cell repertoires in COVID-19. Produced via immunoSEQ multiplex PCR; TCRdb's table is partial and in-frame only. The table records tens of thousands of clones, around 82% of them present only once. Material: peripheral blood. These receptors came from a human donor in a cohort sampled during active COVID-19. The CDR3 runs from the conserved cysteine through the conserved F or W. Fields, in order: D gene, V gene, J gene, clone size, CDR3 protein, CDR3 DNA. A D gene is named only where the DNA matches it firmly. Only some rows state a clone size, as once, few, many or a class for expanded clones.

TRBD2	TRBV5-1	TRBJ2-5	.	CASSRFSGTSGTETQYF	TGCGCCAGCAGCAGGTTCTCCGGGACTAGCGGGACGGAGACCCAGTACTTC
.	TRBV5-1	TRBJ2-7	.	CASSPGTKYEQYF	TGCGCCAGCAGCCCAGGGACAAAATACGAGCAGTACTTC
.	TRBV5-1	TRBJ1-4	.	CASSRQLISTNEKLFF	TGCGCCAGCAGCCGACAGTTGATCTCAACTAATGAAAAACTGTTTTTT
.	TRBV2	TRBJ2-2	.	CASSEQGLSTGELFF	TGTGCCAGCAGTGAGCAGGGGTTGAGCACCGGGGAGCTGTTTTTT
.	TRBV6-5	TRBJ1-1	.	CASSYSLWQDTEAFF	TGTGCCAGCAGTTACTCGCTTTGGCAGGACACTGAAGCTTTCTTT
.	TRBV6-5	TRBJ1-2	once	CASSDGQGDGYTF	TGTGCCAGCAGCGACGGGCAGGGTGATGGCTACACCTTC
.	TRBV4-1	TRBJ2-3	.	CASSSGPYTDTQYF	TGCGCCAGCAGCTCTGGGCCCTACACAGATACGCAGTATTTT
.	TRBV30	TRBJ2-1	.	CAWSRDWHRFF	TGTGCCTGGAGTAGGGACTGGCACCGGTTCTTC
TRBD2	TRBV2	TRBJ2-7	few	CASNFGLAGLSSYEQYF	TGTGCCAGCAACTTTGGACTAGCGGGCCTTAGCTCCTACGAGCAGTACTTC
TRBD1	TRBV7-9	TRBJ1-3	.	CASSQGQPRSGNTIYF	TGTGCCAGCAGCCAGGGACAGCCTCGATCTGGAAACACCATATATTTT
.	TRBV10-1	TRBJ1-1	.	CASSEDKNTEAFF	TGCGCCAGCAGTGAAGACAAGAACACTGAAGCTTTCTTT
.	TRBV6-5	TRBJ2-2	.	CASRRGGARTGELFF	TGTGCCAGTAGAAGGGGGGGGGCACGAACCGGGGAGCTGTTTTTT
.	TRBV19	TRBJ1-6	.	CASREKQGTTRSPLHF	TGTGCCAGTAGGGAAAAACAGGGTACGACGCGCTCACCCCTCCACTTT
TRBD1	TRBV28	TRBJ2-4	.	CASSFPRDRGNTRAKNIQYF	TGTGCCAGCAGTTTTCCCAGGGACAGGGGTAATACCCGAGCCAAAAACATTCAGTACTTC